The clone carrying this T cell receptor (beta chain) was counted many times. Its specificity is unknown. The DNA ends 3 residues before the CDR3 does, and the rest of the CDR3 is filled in from the germline J gene. Some clones are missing from TCRdb's copy, which holds only in-frame ones; the method was immunoSEQ multiplex PCR. Altogether 15,000 to 20,000 clones were found in the sample, and no singletons occur. The sample originates from a study of T cell clonality in common variable immunodeficiency. Study conclusions and caveats: Fewer deletions and N-nucleotide insertions were reportedly seen in common variable immunodeficiency TCR beta sequences. Compared with controls, CVID subjects had fewer shared TCRbeta clones. T cell subpopulation sequencing would be needed to explain CVID clonality.

The junction had 8 bases not matched to a gene; V was cut back by 3 bases and J by 6 bases. In germline, CDR1 is SQVTM, CDR2 ANQGSEA. CDR3 size: 15 residues. Both groups were predominantly of Caucasian heritage. Replacement immunoglobulin had been given to every CVID subject for at least one year. The sequencing input was peripheral blood mononuclear cells. This clonotype was sampled from a human donor with common variable immunodeficiency. The gene calls are TRBV29-1 and TRBJ2-3, with 11 bases identical to TRBD2. The chain's CDR3 is CSVEKVAGGLDTQYF. CDR3 bases read: TGCAGCGTTGAGAAGGTAGCGGGGGGGTTGGATACG.